This passage covers 13 T cell receptor beta chains from one sample sequenced in a study of identical twins. MiXCR was run by TCRdb on the 5' RACE reads, yielding one entry per CDR3 protein. This sample yields 690,000 or so distinct CDR3 sequences, of which less than 7% are seen a single time; 1.5% to 2% belongs to the top ten. Material: naive T cells sorted from blood. The receptor set was obtained from a man between 18 and 29 years old in good health.

The table lists this clonotype with many counts. This rearrangement joins TRBV7-9 to TRBJ2-3; D perhaps matches TRBD1 (6 bases). Trimming shortened V by 4 bases and J by 5 bases, and 13 bases separated the two germline ends. The CDR3 is 14 residues long. The germline V gene encodes CDR1 SEHNR and CDR2 FQNEAQ (reference sequence). Here the CDR3 reads CASSSSTGRDTQYF. CDR3 coding DNA: TGTGCCAGCAGCTCGTCCACAGGGAGAGATACGCAGTATTTT.

V is TRBV24-1 and J is TRBJ2-3, with D perhaps matching TRBD2 (6 bases). The V gene's germline CDR1 is KGHDR and CDR2 SFDVKD. This CDR3 is built from 15 residues. V was trimmed by 0 bases and J by 5 bases, leaving 11 bases between them. DNA of the CDR3: TGTGCCACCAGTGATTTGGCGGGATCCATAGATACGCAGTATTTT. Residues: CATSDLAGSIDTQYF.

V usage is TRBV7-9 and J usage is TRBJ2-1; D is undetermined. The V gene's germline CDR1 is SEHNR and CDR2 FQNEAQ (reference sequence). The CDR3 is made up of 17 amino acids. The ends were cut back, 5 bases at V and 1 base at J, with 18 bases in the middle. The CDR3 spells CASSPLLGVGSYNEQFF. The CDR3 DNA is TGTGCCAGCAGCCCGCTGTTGGGTGTTGGGTCCTACAATGAGCAGTTCTTC.

As regards this clonotype: One end of the junction does not line up with germline, which may come from a read error. The V call is TRBV5-1, the J call TRBJ2-1, with a possible D match to TRBD1 (5 bases). Germline V gives CDR1 SGHRS, CDR2 YFSETQ. The CDR3 runs 14 residues. CDR3 coding DNA: TGCGCCAGCAGCGGGCGGCAGGGAAAGAATGAGCAGATCTTC. It yields the protein CASSGRQGKNEQIF.

This clonotype was picked up many times. J is TRBJ2-3 and V is TRBV9; 8 nucleotides agree with TRBD2. Germline CDR1 SGDLS, CDR2 YYNGEE. This CDR3 has 15 amino acids. V shed 0 bases, J shed 4 bases, and the junction held 4 bases outside the gene matches. For the CDR3, the DNA is TGTGCCAGCAGCGTAGCTACGGGGGGGCCAGATACGCAGTATTTT. This codes for CASSVATGGPDTQYF.

This clonotype was counted at least ten times. The V gene is TRBV6-1, the J gene TRBJ1-4, with 7 bases lining up with TRBD1. The CDR3 is made up of 13 amino acids. From germline, CDR1 is MNHNS and CDR2 SASEGT. V lost 9 bases, J lost 7 bases, and 8 bases stayed unmatched. Here the CDR3 reads CASAQGVTEKLFF. In nucleotides, the CDR3 is TGTGCCAGTGCTCAGGGGGTTACTGAAAAACTGTTTTTT.

This clonotype has just a few counts. The J gene is TRBJ2-2, the V gene TRBV5-6, with unresolved D. The CDR3 loop spans 15 amino acids. V lost 0 bases and J lost 7, with 13 bases in between. Germline lookup yields CDR1 SGHDT and CDR2 YYEEEE. In nucleotides, the CDR3 is TGTGCCAGCAGCTTGGGGCTTCAAGGGCACGGGGAGCTGTTTTTT. Its protein product is CASSLGLQGHGELFF.

This clonotype has only a few counts. V gene TRBV5-5 combines with J gene TRBJ1-2; weak D call: TRBD1 (5 bases). Trimming cost V 7 bases and J 4 bases, with 14 bases left between them. The CDR3 has 13 amino acids. Germline CDR1 is SGHKS and CDR2 is YYEKEE (reference sequence). The CDR3 here is CASSSVGAYGYTF. CDR3 bases: TGTGCCAGCTCTTCCGTCGGGGCCTATGGCTACACCTTC.

This chain joins TRBV13 and TRBJ2-7; 10 bases are shared with TRBD2. V lost 5 bases to trimming and J lost 3 bases; unmatched junction nucleotides: 7. The CDR3 sequence is 15 residues long. Germline V gene sequence: CDR1 PRHDT, CDR2 FYEKMQ (reference sequence). CDR3 DNA sequence: TGTGCCAGCAGCAACGGGACTAGCGCGTTCTACGAGCAGTACGTC. It yields the protein CASSNGTSAFYEQYV.

The table lists this clonotype with a few counts. J is TRBJ2-1 and V is TRBV20-1; 12 bases align to TRBD2. Trimming removed 0 bases from V and 9 bases from J; junction bases left unmatched: 9. This CDR3 has 16 amino acids. The germline CDR1 and CDR2 sequences are DFQATT and SNEGSKA (reference sequence). CDR3 bases: TGCAGTGCTAGAGATGGACTAGCGGGGCTAAGAAGTGAGCAGTTCTTC. Translating it yields CSARDGLAGLRSEQFF.

V is TRBV6-5 and J is TRBJ2-1; 9 bases line up with TRBD1. This CDR3 contains 16 residues. Trimming cost V 0 bases and J 5 bases; bases outside gene matches: 5. Germline V gene lookup returns CDR1 MNHEY and CDR2 SVGAGI. The CDR3 region has the DNA TGTGCCAGCAGTTACTCGACAGGGGGAGGGGACAATGAGCAGTTCTTC. This sequence encodes CASSYSTGGGDNEQFF.

This clonotype was recorded at least ten times. The chain employs TRBV7-2 and TRBJ2-1, with D perhaps matching TRBD1 (6 bases). Trimming removed 2 bases at V and 0 bases at J, with 8 bases between. There are 15 residues in the CDR3. Germline V CDR1 and CDR2: SGHTA, FQGNSA. For the CDR3, the DNA is TGTGCCAGCAGCTTACCCAGGGGCTCCTACAATGAGCAGTTCTTC. This gives the protein CASSLPRGSYNEQFF.

The chain joins TRBV5-1 to TRBJ2-1; possibly TRBD1 or TRBD2 for D (5 bases each). This CDR3 region has 13 residues. V gave up 4 bases and J gave up 5 bases, with 10 bases separating them. From germline, CDR1 is SGHRS and CDR2 YFSETQ. The CDR3 loop reads CASSGDADNEQFF. CDR3 nucleotides: TGCGCCAGCAGCGGGGACGCTGACAATGAGCAGTTCTTC.